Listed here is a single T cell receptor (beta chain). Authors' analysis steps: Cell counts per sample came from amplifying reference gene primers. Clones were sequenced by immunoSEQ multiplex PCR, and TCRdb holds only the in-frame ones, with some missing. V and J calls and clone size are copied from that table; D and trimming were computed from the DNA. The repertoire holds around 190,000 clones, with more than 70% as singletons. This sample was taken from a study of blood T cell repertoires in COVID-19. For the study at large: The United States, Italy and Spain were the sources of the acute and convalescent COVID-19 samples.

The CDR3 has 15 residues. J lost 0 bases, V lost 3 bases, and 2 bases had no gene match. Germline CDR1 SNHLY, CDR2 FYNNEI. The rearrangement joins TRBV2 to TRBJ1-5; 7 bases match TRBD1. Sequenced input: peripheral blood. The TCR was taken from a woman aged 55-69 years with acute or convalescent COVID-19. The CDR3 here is CASSEGQHSNQPQHF. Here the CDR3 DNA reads TGTGCCAGCAGTGAGGGACAGCATAGCAATCAGCCCCAGCATTTT.